Below, 13 T cell receptor beta chains from the same sample are listed, as sequenced in a study of Graves' ophthalmopathy and Graves' hyperthyroidism. RNA transcripts served as template for amplifying TCR beta CDR3 sequences. Second-round multiplex PCR followed a first-round RT-PCR using HTBI primers. TCRdb re-derived calls from the multiplex PCR reads in MiXCR, one entry per CDR3 protein. The table includes about 640,000 distinct CDR3 sequences, under 50% detected once. The source material was peripheral blood. These TCRs come from an adult man with Graves' ophthalmopathy.

This clonotype was picked up a small number of times. A much larger clonotype is one base distant, so this may be a read error. The rearrangement uses TRBV2 and TRBJ1-2; D gene ambiguous. This CDR3 spans 11 amino acids. Per germline, CDR1 SNHLY and CDR2 FYNNEI. Here the CDR3 DNA reads TGTGCCAGCAGTTACAGCTATGGCTACATCTTC. This encodes CASSYSYGYIF.

J is TRBJ1-6 and V is TRBV25-1, with D tentatively TRBD1 (5 bases). This CDR3 spans 16 amino acids. Germline CDR1 reads MGHDK; CDR2 reads SYGVNS. Trimming left V 4 bases short and J 10 bases short, with 20 bases between. The CDR3 DNA reads TGTGCCAGCAGTGTCCACGTGGGGGGTTTAAGATCACCCCTCCACTTT. Its translation is CASSVHVGGLRSPLHF.

The chain couples TRBV11-3 to TRBJ2-2; the match to TRBD1 covers 11 bases. Trimming took 7 bases from V and 4 from J; bases not matched to a gene: 14. The CDR3 totals 18 residues. CDR1 and CDR2 from the germline V gene are SGHNT and YENEEA. CDR3 protein: CASTFTFRDRGSTGELFF. DNA of the CDR3: TGTGCCAGCACCTTTACATTCCGGGACAGGGGGAGCACCGGGGAGCTGTTTTTT.

The rearrangement uses TRBV25-1 and TRBJ2-5; 8 nucleotides match TRBD2. Germline CDR1 reads MGHDK; CDR2 reads SYGVNS. Unmatched junction bases numbered 5, after V lost 4 bases and J lost 7 bases. The CDR3 covers 13 residues. Written as DNA, the CDR3 is TGTGCCAGCAGTGCCGCGGGGGGACGGACCCAGTACTTC. This codes for CASSAAGGRTQYF.

The chain is built from TRBV30 and TRBJ2-2; D remains unclear. Per the germline V gene, CDR1 is GTSNPN and CDR2 is SVGIG (reference sequence). V gave up 4 bases and J gave up 0 bases, with 9 bases separating them. The CDR3 length is 14 residues. This CDR3 is CAWNSGPNTGELFF. CDR3 nucleotides: TGTGCCTGGAACTCCGGGCCGAACACCGGGGAGCTGTTTTTT.

The rearrangement links TRBV25-1 to TRBJ1-2; the D gene is possibly TRBD1 (6 bases). Germline CDR1 MGHDK, CDR2 SYGVNS. V was clipped by 4 bases and J by 1 base, with 16 bases between them. This CDR3 is 16 amino acids long. CDR3 protein: CASSARDLDSNYGYTF. CDR3 nucleotide sequence: TGTGCCAGCAGTGCTAGAGACCTGGACAGTAACTATGGCTACACCTTC.

The V call is TRBV7-3, the J call TRBJ2-2; no clear D. Germline assignment: CDR1 SGHTA and CDR2 FQGTGA. V was clipped by 2 bases and J by 0 bases, with 4 bases between them. CDR3 length: 14 amino acids. DNA for the CDR3: TGTGCCAGCAGCTTACCCCCGAACACCGGGGAGCTGTTTTTT. It encodes CASSLPPNTGELFF. Drawing the rest from reference TRBV7-3 and TRBJ2-2, the complete variable domain is GAGVSQTPSNKVTEKGKYVELRCDPISGHTALYWYRQSLGQGPEFLIYFQGTGAADDSGLPNDRFFAVRPEGSVSTLKIQRTERGDSAVYLCASSLPPNTGELFFGEGSRLTVL.

This clonotype was counted many times. This chain links TRBV24-1 with TRBJ1-1; D remains ambiguous. Trimming left V 4 bases short and J 1 base short, with 12 bases between. Germline lookup yields CDR1 KGHDR and CDR2 SFDVKD. The CDR3 contains 15 residues. Here the CDR3 DNA reads TGTGCCACCAGTGACTCGGCCCACAAGAACACTGAAGCTTTCTTT. It specifies CATSDSAHKNTEAFF.

Turning to this clonotype: One end of the junction does not line up with germline, which may come from a read error. The chain is built from TRBV29-1 and TRBJ2-5; possibly TRBD1 for D (6 bases). Germline lookup yields CDR1 SQVTM and CDR2 ANQGSEA. The CDR3 covers 11 residues. This CDR3 is CSVGQFETQYF. The CDR3, as DNA: TGCAGTGTTGGACAGTTCGAGACCCAGTACTTC.

The chain has TRBV4-2 and TRBJ1-1; D uncertain. The V end lost 0 bases, the J end lost 7 bases, and 9 bases lay between the germline ends. The CDR3 length is 13 residues. The germline CDR1 and CDR2 sequences are LGHNA and YNFKEQ. The CDR3 reads CASSQEGGLEAFF. The CDR3 nucleotides read TGTGCCAGCAGCCAAGAAGGAGGCCTTGAAGCTTTCTTT.

The gene calls are TRBV10-3 and TRBJ2-1, with TRBD2 identical over 10 bases. The ends lost 3 bases at V and 5 bases at J; junction bases unmatched: 7. The CDR3 spans 16 residues. Germline values: CDR1 ENHRY, CDR2 SYGVKD. The CDR3 sequence: CAISDPSGGANNEQFF. CDR3 in DNA: TGTGCCATCAGTGATCCCAGCGGGGGGGCCAACAATGAGCAGTTCTTC.

This clonotype was picked up many times. The V call is TRBV12-3 or TRBV12-4, the J call TRBJ1-5; D perhaps matches TRBD1 (5 bases). V lost 6 bases to trimming and J lost 7 bases, with 19 bases between them. The CDR3 totals 15 residues. CDR3 sequence (DNA): TGTGCCAGCAGCTCCCTGTGGCAGGGCGGCCAGCCCCAGCATTTT. This sequence encodes CASSSLWQGGQPQHF.

Details on this clonotype: A much larger clone lies one base from this, so it may be a read error. This chain uses TRBV20-1 with TRBJ2-5; perhaps TRBD2 as D (5 bases). Trimming pared 4 bases from V and 0 bases from J, leaving 9 bases between. Germline-derived CDR1 and CDR2 are DFQATT and SNEGSKA (reference sequence). The CDR3 sequence is 13 residues long. The CDR3 DNA reads as TGCAGTGCTAAGAGCGGCAACCAAGAGACCCAGTACTTC. Translating it yields CSAKSGNQETQYF.